A single sample is the source of the 20 T cell receptor beta chains below, sequenced in a study of T cell repertoires in cytomegalovirus infection. A single record per CDR3 protein comes from TCRdb applying MiXCR to the reads. The sample holds fewer than 550,000 distinct CDR3 sequences, about 10% seen once. The material sequenced was PBMCs. The receptors shown here come from a human donor in good health (CMV status not recorded). Some clones in this sample may be carry-over from other donors' samples.

CDR3 bases: TGTGCCAGCAGCTCCTCTCTACAGGGGGTCGGGGAGCTGTTTTTT. Translated, it gives CASSSSLQGVGELFF. This chain joins TRBV28 and TRBJ2-2; 8 bases are shared with TRBD1. V lost 6 bases to trimming and J lost 7 bases; unmatched junction nucleotides: 10. The CDR3 covers 15 residues. Germline loops: CDR1 MDHEN, CDR2 SYDVKM.

This clonotype came up many times. The V gene is TRBV20-1, the J gene TRBJ1-1, with D perhaps TRBD1 (5 bases). V lost 4 bases to trimming and J lost 5 bases, with 14 bases between them. Per germline, CDR1 DFQATT and CDR2 SNEGSKA (reference sequence). CDR3 size: 13 residues. The CDR3 here is CSATTGPGTEAFF. The DNA of the CDR3 is TGCAGTGCTACCACAGGCCCGGGGACTGAAGCTTTCTTT.

This clonotype was observed many times. The rearrangement links TRBV6-2 or TRBV6-3 to TRBJ1-2; possible D gene TRBD1, 5 bases. Germline assignment: CDR1 MNHEY and CDR2 SVGEGT. The CDR3 covers 15 residues. V was pared by 7 bases and J by 1 base, with 16 bases between. CDR3 nucleotide sequence: TGTGCCAGCAAAGAGAAGGGGACGCATAACTATGGCTACACCTTC. It encodes CASKEKGTHNYGYTF.

Ten or more counts support this clonotype. The chain recombines TRBV6-5 with TRBJ1-1; D possibly corresponds to TRBD1 (6 bases). Per the germline V gene, CDR1 is MNHEY and CDR2 is SVGAGI. The V and J ends lost 0 bases and 6 bases respectively, with 11 bases between them. There are 14 residues in the CDR3. The CDR3 loop is CASSYSTGASEAFF. The CDR3 DNA sequence: TGTGCCAGCAGTTACTCGACGGGGGCATCTGAAGCTTTCTTT.

This rearrangement joins TRBV6-1 to TRBJ2-7; D perhaps matches TRBD2 (5 bases). V lost 4 bases to trimming and J lost 3 bases, with 10 bases between them. The germline V gene encodes CDR1 MNHNS and CDR2 SASEGT. This CDR3 contains 13 residues. This CDR3 is CASSVLSGYEQYF. The CDR3 DNA sequence: TGTGCCAGCAGTGTCCTGAGCGGCTACGAGCAGTACTTC.

In the case of this clonotype: A much larger clone lies a single base off, so this may be a read error. The V gene is TRBV5-4, the J gene TRBJ2-1; D could derive from TRBD1 or TRBD2 (5 bases each). The V end lost 0 bases, the J end lost 5 bases, and 12 bases lay between the germline ends. The germline V gene has CDR1 SGHNT and CDR2 YYREEE (reference sequence). CDR3 size: 15 residues. The CDR3 region has the DNA TGTGCCAGCAGCTTGGCCCGGGACCACAACAATGAGCAGTTCTTC. Residues: CASSLARDHNNEQFF.

This clonotype was counted between two and nine times. This chain connects TRBV6-2 or TRBV6-3 to TRBJ2-1; perhaps TRBD2 as D (5 bases). The CDR3 spans 14 residues. Trimming pared 8 bases from V and 1 base from J, leaving 12 bases between. Germline V lookup: CDR1 MNHEY, CDR2 SVGEGT. The CDR3 DNA reads as TGTGCCAGCGCTTGGAGCGGATCCTACAATGAGCAGTTCTTC. Residues: CASAWSGSYNEQFF.

This clonotype was found many times. The chain has TRBV20-1 and TRBJ2-7, with D maybe TRBD1 (5 bases). Trimming shortened V by 2 bases and J by 0 bases, and 14 bases separated the two germline ends. This CDR3 has 15 amino acids. Germline V gene sequence: CDR1 DFQATT, CDR2 SNEGSKA (reference sequence). Here the CDR3 reads CSARSPTANSYEQYF. DNA of the CDR3: TGCAGTGCTAGAAGCCCGACAGCCAACTCCTACGAGCAGTACTTC.

This clonotype was seen at least ten times. This chain uses TRBV27 with TRBJ1-1, with D unresolved. The CDR3 consists of 15 residues. Trimming removed 0 bases at V and 2 bases at J, with 10 bases between. Germline V gives CDR1 MNHEY, CDR2 SMNVEV (reference sequence). CDR3 nucleotide sequence: TGTGCCAGCAGTTTATCGAAGGTCGCAAACACTGAAGCTTTCTTT. As protein: CASSLSKVANTEAFF.

This chain uses TRBV28 with TRBJ2-3; tentatively, D is TRBD1 (6 bases). V lost 3 bases, J lost 5 bases, and 27 bases lay in between. The CDR3 has 19 residues. Germline V gene sequence: CDR1 MDHEN, CDR2 SYDVKM. The CDR3 region is CASSFGGQSGISSQDTQYF. Written as DNA, the CDR3 is TGTGCCAGCAGTTTTGGGGGCCAGAGCGGCATCTCGAGTCAAGATACGCAGTATTTT. Full variable domain (outside the CDR3, taken from reference TRBV28 and TRBJ2-3): DVKVTQSSRYLVKRTGEKVFLECVQDMDHENMFWYRQDPGLGLRLIYFSYDVKMKEKGDIPEGYSVSREKKERFSLILESASTNQTSMYLCASSFGGQSGISSQDTQYFGPGTRLTVL.

This clonotype was seen only a few times. The V call is TRBV20-1, the J call TRBJ1-5; D not resolved. The CDR3 is 16 residues long. With 6 bases removed from V and 1 base from J, the gap between germline ends came to 19 bases. From germline, CDR1 is DFQATT and CDR2 SNEGSKA (reference sequence). The CDR3 DNA sequence: TGCAGTGCCCTGAATCGGGGTCGAAGGAGCAATCAGCCCCAGCATTTT. Translating gives CSALNRGRRSNQPQHF.

The table lists this clonotype with a few counts. The rearrangement uses TRBV20-1 and TRBJ2-5; possible D gene TRBD2, 6 bases. The germline gives CDR1 DFQATT, CDR2 SNEGSKA (reference sequence). The V and J ends lost 4 bases and 5 bases respectively, with 20 bases between them. The CDR3 loop spans 15 amino acids. CDR3 nucleotides: TGCAGTGCTATGGTTTTTGGCGGGGAGGCGGAGACCCAGTACTTC. Translating gives CSAMVFGGEAETQYF.

This clonotype was recorded a few times. This chain links TRBV7-9 with TRBJ2-5; the D gene is possibly TRBD1 (5 bases). The germline V gene encodes CDR1 SEHNR and CDR2 FQNEAQ (reference sequence). The V gene lost 6 bases and the J gene lost 2 bases, with 16 bases spanning the gap. The CDR3 length is 15 residues. The CDR3 DNA sequence: TGTGCCAGCAGTTTCCCTAAGGGGCATCAAGAGACCCAGTACTTC. Residues: CASSFPKGHQETQYF.

At least ten counts were recorded for this clonotype. This sequence joins TRBV9 and TRBJ1-5; the match to TRBD1 covers 7 bases. Trimming at V came to 0 bases and at J to 4 bases, leaving 4 bases not matched to a gene. CDR1 SGDLS and CDR2 YYNGEE come from the germline V gene. This CDR3 is built from 15 residues. CDR3 coding DNA: TGTGCCAGCAGCGTAGAGTACAGGGGAAATCAGCCCCAGCATTTT. This sequence encodes CASSVEYRGNQPQHF.

This rearrangement joins TRBV9 to TRBJ1-2; perhaps TRBD1 as D (5 bases). The V gene lost 4 bases and the J gene lost 0 bases, with 16 bases spanning the gap. The CDR3 contains 16 residues. CDR1 is SGDLS, CDR2 YYNGEE, per germline. CDR3 residues: CASSLEGRNTNYGYTF. The CDR3 DNA sequence: TGTGCCAGCAGCCTCGAGGGGCGAAATACTAACTATGGCTACACCTTC.

This clonotype was seen ten or more times. The chain links TRBV5-4 to TRBJ2-1; TRBD1 might be the D (5 bases). Germline V gene sequence: CDR1 SGHNT, CDR2 YYREEE (reference sequence). The CDR3 totals 14 residues. V was trimmed by 4 bases and J by 6 bases, leaving 14 bases between them. In nucleotides, the CDR3 is TGTGCCAGCAGCGCTAATCAGGGCCCCAATGAGCAGTTCTTC. Protein: CASSANQGPNEQFF. The entire variable domain, with the rest obtained from reference TRBV5-4 and TRBJ2-1, is as follows: ETGVTQSPTHLIKTRGQQVTLRCSSQSGHNTVSWYQQALGQGPQFIFQYYREEENGRGNFPPRFSGLQFPNYSSELNVNALELDDSALYLCASSANQGPNEQFFGPGTRLTVL.

This clonotype was picked up many times. V and J are TRBV6-2 or TRBV6-3 and TRBJ2-3, with D perhaps TRBD2 (6 bases). Trimming left V 3 bases short and J 2 bases short, with 15 bases between. Looked up from germline, CDR1 is MNHEY and CDR2 is SVGEGT. The CDR3 totals 16 residues. The CDR3 DNA reads as TGTGCCAGCAGTTATTCCGGGAGAATCCCCACAGATACGCAGTATTTT. This gives the protein CASSYSGRIPTDTQYF.

At least ten counts were recorded for this clonotype. The V and J genes are TRBV6-2 or TRBV6-3 and TRBJ2-1, with D hard to call. From germline, CDR1 is MNHEY and CDR2 SVGEGT. V was shortened by 7 bases and J by 5 bases, with 12 bases between the two germline ends. This CDR3 spans 13 amino acids. The DNA for the CDR3 is TGTGCCAGCACCCCAGCAGGAAACAATGAGCAGTTCTTC. It yields the protein CASTPAGNNEQFF.

The gene calls are TRBV20-1 and TRBJ1-2, with D unresolved. Between the trimmed V and J ends, which lost 6 bases and 8 bases, there was a span of 4 bases. Germline V gene data show CDR1 as DFQATT and CDR2 as SNEGSKA (reference sequence). This CDR3 contains 8 residues. CDR3 in amino acids: CSAGGYTF. The DNA for the CDR3 is TGCAGTGCCGGGGGCTACACCTTC.

This clonotype was found many times. This chain connects TRBV7-2 to TRBJ2-1; 7 nucleotides line up with TRBD1. This CDR3 has 14 residues. Trimming took 5 bases from V and 6 from J; bases not matched to a gene: 7. Germline lookup yields CDR1 SGHTA and CDR2 FQGNSA. Here the CDR3 reads CASSNHRDSNEQFF. In nucleotides, the CDR3 is TGTGCCAGCAGCAACCACCGGGACAGCAATGAGCAGTTCTTC.